This entry is about one T cell receptor beta chain. This clonotype was detected many times. What this receptor recognizes is not known. Base qualities are not at hand, and no much larger clone is one base apart. Receptors were amplified or captured by PCR. Sequencing relied on an Illumina HiSeq 2500. Molecular barcoding was employed in the preparation of TCR libraries, with unique molecular identifiers being used to normalize TCRbeta repertoire quantification. Using fastp trimming at Q25 and MiXCR clonotype assembly, TCRdb reanalyzed the public sequencing data and kept in-frame beta chains. Records with the same CDR3 protein are collapsed into one entry carrying the most frequent genes and DNA. The sample table shows a few hundred thousand distinct CDR3 sequences, and approximately 9.9% are seen once. About 5.4% of the sample lies in the top ten. These data belong to a study of T-cell reconstitution after alpha-beta-depleted transplantation in children (TCRdb year 2016). Regarding the research as a whole: The study quantitatively tracked T-cell immune reconstitution after TCRalphabeta/CD19-depleted allogeneic hematopoietic cell transplantation in children using TCR repertoire profiling.

The sample in question was PBMCs from the stem cell graft donor, obtained from the stem cell graft. The clonotype originates from a human donor who donated a stem cell graft to a child with SCID.

The sequenced DNA: TGTGCCAGCAGTTTGGCACCCCCCTACCGGGACAGATCCTACGAGCAGTACTTC. Its protein reads: CASSLAPPYRDRSYEQYF. This chain joins TRBV28 to TRBJ2-7, and 7 bases in between align with TRBD1. V lost 3 bases and J lost 1 base, and the count of bases not matched to a germline gene is 15. Taken from the germline V gene, the CDR1 and CDR2 loops are MDHEN and SYDVKM. The CDR3 runs 18 amino acids, cysteine and phenylalanine included. Solely the CDR3 DNA is kept, with 54 bases framed from the first base.